A selection of T cell receptor beta chains follows, all from one sample in a study of spatial heterogeneity in lung cancer. Using its own MiXCR run on the 5' RACE reads, TCRdb lists one record per CDR3 protein. The sample has 30,000 to 40,000 distinct CDR3 sequences; approximately 5.5% are singletons. This sample comprised PBMCs, obtained at surgery. These TCRs come from a female donor with early-stage non-small cell lung cancer. Both conserved end residues are part of each CDR3. A D gene is named only where the DNA matches it firmly. Size is omitted from some rows. Given values are once, few, many or a class for expanded clones.

many	TRBV20-1	TRBJ2-3	.	TGCAGTGCTAGGGACGGGGGGCGCGATACGCAGTATTTT	CSARDGGRDTQYF
many	TRBV7-9	TRBJ2-3	.	TGTGCCAGCAGCTACCTTGGACAGCCTAGCACAGATACGCAGTATTTT	CASSYLGQPSTDTQYF
many	TRBV7-2	TRBJ2-7	TRBD1	TGTGCCAGCAGCTTATCTGACAGGGTCCACGAGCAGTACTTC	CASSLSDRVHEQYF
.	TRBV7-9	TRBJ1-4	.	TGTGCCAGCAGCGATCAGGGAGGGGACTATGAAAAACTGTTTTTT	CASSDQGGDYEKLFF
few	TRBV23-1	TRBJ1-2	TRBD1	TGCGCCAGCAGTCCTTCAGGGGGGAACGGCTACACCTTC	CASSPSGGNGYTF
medium-sized	TRBV4-2	TRBJ2-5	TRBD2	TGTGCCAGCAGCCAAGCACAGCGGGGGGGCGAAGGTGAGACCCAGTACTTC	CASSQAQRGGEGETQYF
.	TRBV5-1	TRBJ2-7	TRBD1	TGCGCCAGCAGCACGGGACAGACCATGACCTACGAGCAGTACTTC	CASSTGQTMTYEQYF
many	TRBV3-1	TRBJ2-1	.	TGTGCCAGCAGCCAAGATTCCTCATCCGGACTACGCTACAATGAGCAGTTCTTC	CASSQDSSSGLRYNEQFF
many	TRBV28	TRBJ2-1	.	TGTGCCAGCAGTTCGAGCACCCTACTCCACAACTGGCTATTCTACAATGAGCAGTTCTTC	CASSSSTLLHNWLFYNEQFF
many	TRBV11-1	TRBJ2-5	.	TGTGCCAGCAGCTTGGTGGTTTGGGATCGAGAGACCCAGTACTTC	CASSLVVWDRETQYF
many	TRBV24-1	TRBJ1-5	.	TGTGCCACCTCCGCCATTTATAGCAATCAGCCCCAGCATTTT	CATSAIYSNQPQHF
.	TRBV3-1	TRBJ2-1	TRBD2	TGTGCCAGCAGCCCCCGGCTAGCGGGGGATGAGCAGTTCTTC	CASSPRLAGDEQFF
many	TRBV6-1	TRBJ2-5	TRBD2	TGTGCCAGCAGTGATCTAGCGGGGGGCGGTCAAGAGACCCAGTACTTC	CASSDLAGGGQETQYF
.	TRBV7-2	TRBJ1-6	.	TGTGCCAGCAGCTTAGGGGCCTATAATTCACCCCTCCACTTT	CASSLGAYNSPLHF
medium-sized	TRBV9	TRBJ2-3	TRBD2	TGTGCCAGCAGCCCGCTAGCGGGGGGTACGCAGTATTTT	CASSPLAGGTQYF
many	TRBV20-1	TRBJ1-5	.	TGCAGTGCGTGGGACCATAGCAATCAGCCCCAGCATTTT	CSAWDHSNQPQHF
.	TRBV11-2	TRBJ2-1	TRBD2	TGTGCCAGCAGTTCCCGACTAGCGGGGCCCCAAAAATACAATGAGCAGTTCTTC	CASSSRLAGPQKYNEQFF
.	TRBV20-1	TRBJ2-7	TRBD2	TGCAGTGCCGAGGGACTAGACGGTTCCTACGAGCAGTACTTC	CSAEGLDGSYEQYF
many	TRBV2	TRBJ2-3	.	TGTGCCAGCAGTGGAGACGTGGGGGCCCCCGCAGATACGCAGTATTTT	CASSGDVGAPADTQYF
many	TRBV4-1	TRBJ1-1	.	TGCGCCAGCAGCCACTTGGGGGTTGCCACTGAAGCTTTCTTT	CASSHLGVATEAFF
many	TRBV5-1	TRBJ2-3	.	TGCGCCAGCAGCTTGTCCCCTCAGGGGACAGATACGCAGTATTTT	CASSLSPQGTDTQYF
many	TRBV6-5	TRBJ2-1	.	TGTGCCAGCAGCCTCGCCTCTGCGGACTACAATGAGCAGTTCTTC	CASSLASADYNEQFF
few	TRBV24-1	TRBJ2-3	.	TGTGCCACCAGTGTATCCGGGGGCCTTACGCAGTATTTT	CATSVSGGLTQYF
many	TRBV2	TRBJ2-7	TRBD1	TGTGCCAGCAGTGCGACAGGGGGAAACGAGCAGTACTTC	CASSATGGNEQYF
many	TRBV6-4	TRBJ1-5	.	TGTGCCAGCAGCGCCGACAGTAACAATCAGCCCCAGCATTTT	CASSADSNNQPQHF
once	TRBV14	TRBJ1-6	.	TGTGCCAGCAGCCTCCCGGGCCCTTCACCCCTCCACTTT	CASSLPGPSPLHF
.	TRBV25-1	TRBJ2-5	TRBD2	TGTGCCAGCAGTGAACATCGGGGGGGCCGAGAGACCCAGTACTTC	CASSEHRGGRETQYF
.	TRBV4-1	TRBJ1-5	TRBD1	TGCGCCAGCAGCGGACAGGGTTATAGCGATCAGCCCCAGCATTTT	CASSGQGYSDQPQHF
many	TRBV10-3	TRBJ2-2	.	TGTGCCATCCGCCAGACCGACACCGGGGAGCTGTTTTTT	CAIRQTDTGELFF
many	TRBV20-1	TRBJ1-1	TRBD1	TGCAGTGCTTCGGACAGGGCCCGCTACACTGAAGCTTTCTTT	CSASDRARYTEAFF
many	TRBV28	TRBJ2-5	.	TGTGCCAGCAGTTTAAGGCAAGAGACCCAGTACTTC	CASSLRQETQYF
many	TRBV3-1	TRBJ1-1	.	TGTGCCAGCAGGATTCTGGGGGGTGAAGCTTTCTTT	CASRILGGEAFF
many	TRBV4-2	TRBJ1-6	.	TGTGCCAGCAGTCCCGAACAGTCCACCCCCCTCCACTTT	CASSPEQSTPLHF
many	TRBV19	TRBJ2-3	TRBD2	TGTGCCAGTACCACGGGACTAGCGGGGGACTCAGATACGCAGTATTTT	CASTTGLAGDSDTQYF